A single sample gave rise to the 32 T cell receptor beta chains below, sequenced in a study of breast tumors, draining lymph nodes, adjacent tissues. TCRdb redid the calling of the multiplex PCR reads with MiXCR, one entry per CDR3 protein. The data show more than 15,000 distinct CDR3 sequences, around 58% seen once. Specimen: tumor-adjacent breast tissue. These receptor sequences come from a female donor with breast cancer. Some clones in this sample may be carry-over from other donors' samples.

The chain has TRBV7-6 and TRBJ2-7, with 12 bases fitting TRBD2. Germline CDR1 and CDR2: SGHVS and FNYEAQ. V trimming: 6 bases; J trimming: 2 bases; junction bases outside the gene matches: 5. CDR3 length: 15 amino acids. The CDR3 DNA reads TGTGCCAGCAGTTACACTAGCGGGAGGCCCTACGAGCAGTACTTC. This codes for CASSYTSGRPYEQYF.

J is TRBJ2-7 and V is TRBV5-1, with TRBD1 identical over 10 bases. The CDR3 spans 14 residues. Germline CDR1 is SGHRS and CDR2 is YFSETQ. Trimming took 0 bases from V and 5 from J; bases not matched to a gene: 2. CDR3 amino acids: CASSLAGTGDEQYF. As DNA, the CDR3 is TGCGCCAGCAGCTTGGCCGGGACAGGGGACGAGCAGTACTTC.

Within the sample, this clonotype is medium-sized (0.01 to 0.1%). V usage is TRBV11-2 and J usage is TRBJ2-5; 11 bases align to TRBD2. J was trimmed by 5 bases and V by 5 bases; bases with no gene match: 16. The CDR3 length is 18 residues. Per the germline V gene, CDR1 is SGHAT and CDR2 is FQNNGV. The CDR3 loop is CASSTPLAGGPVGETQYF. The CDR3 nucleotides read TGTGCCAGCAGCACTCCCCTAGCGGGGGGTCCCGTGGGGGAGACCCAGTACTTC.

The chain combines TRBV7-2 with TRBJ2-2; D uncertain. Germline CDR1 reads SGHTA; CDR2 reads FQGNSA. Trimming shortened V by 6 bases and J by 3 bases, and 11 bases separated the two germline ends. CDR3 length equals 14 residues. The CDR3 protein is CASRFERDTGELFF. The CDR3 bases are TGTGCCAGCAGATTCGAAAGGGACACCGGGGAGCTGTTTTTT.

This clonotype is medium-sized (0.01 to 0.1%) in the sample. V gene TRBV5-1 combines with J gene TRBJ2-7; maybe TRBD1 (5 bases). CDR1 is SGHRS, CDR2 YFSETQ, per germline. The CDR3 is 15 residues long. Deletions cut 1 base from V and 4 bases from J, with 15 bases between. Written as DNA, the CDR3 is TGCGCCAGCAGCTTGATCCCAGGGCCCAATTACGAGCAGTACTTC. It codes for CASSLIPGPNYEQYF.

The chain couples TRBV2 to TRBJ2-1; D ambiguous. This CDR3 region has 15 residues. Germline V gives CDR1 SNHLY, CDR2 FYNNEI. Trimming took 3 bases from V and 10 from J, leaving 19 bases between them. CDR3 protein: CASSDHISLLREQFF. The CDR3 nucleotides are TGTGCCAGCAGTGATCATATTTCGCTTTTGCGGGAGCAGTTCTTC.

This chain links TRBV6-6 with TRBJ1-6; D possibly corresponds to TRBD1 (6 bases). V lost 6 bases and J lost 10, with 19 bases in between. The CDR3 runs to 15 residues. Germline V lookup: CDR1 MNHNY, CDR2 SVGAGI (reference sequence). The DNA for the CDR3 is TGTGCCAGCAGCCGGTTCACGACAGGCCTCTCACCCCTCCACTTT. Translated: CASSRFTTGLSPLHF.

The rearrangement links TRBV7-2 to TRBJ1-3; D gene unclear. Trimming stripped 5 bases from V and 4 bases from J, with 12 bases between. There are 14 residues in the CDR3. CDR1 is SGHTA and CDR2 is FQGNSA in the germline V gene. The CDR3 region has the DNA TGTGCCAGCAGCCCGAAATCGGGCGGAAACACCATATATTTT. Translated, it gives CASSPKSGGNTIYF.

The V and J genes are TRBV20-1 and TRBJ2-7, with 8 bases identical to TRBD1. The CDR3 runs to 12 residues. Trimming removed 6 bases from V and 3 bases from J; junction bases left unmatched: 4. Germline CDR1 DFQATT, CDR2 SNEGSKA (reference sequence). This CDR3 is CSAAGGHYEQYF. The CDR3 DNA reads TGCAGTGCGGCAGGGGGCCACTACGAGCAGTACTTC.

Ten or more counts support this clonotype. V is TRBV6-5 and J is TRBJ2-1, with TRBD2 matching over 10 bases. The CDR3 totals 15 residues. The V gene end was trimmed by 4 bases and the J gene end by 6 bases; junction bases not matched to a gene: 6. The germline CDR1 and CDR2 sequences are MNHEY and SVGAGI. DNA for the CDR3: TGTGCCAGCAGTTCCCTAGCGGGAGATTTCAATGAGCAGTTCTTC. Amino acids: CASSSLAGDFNEQFF.

This clonotype was detected ten times or more. A single base separates this from a much larger clone, so it may be a read error. This chain links TRBV6-5 with TRBJ2-6, with 9 positions matching TRBD1. V trimming: 5 bases; J trimming: 3 bases; junction bases outside the gene matches: 14. The CDR3 is 19 amino acids. Germline V gene sequence: CDR1 MNHEY, CDR2 SVGAGI. CDR3 bases: TGTGCCAGCAGTCACCAGGGACAGGGCAGTATTCTTGGGGCCAACGTCCTGACTTTC. It encodes CASSHQGQGSILGANVLTF.

The V and J genes are TRBV6-6 and TRBJ2-7; D is undetermined. The CDR3 extends over 13 amino acids. V was shortened by 8 bases and J by 2 bases, with 13 bases between the two germline ends. Germline lookup yields CDR1 MNHNY and CDR2 SVGAGI (reference sequence). The CDR3 is CASHLGPTYEQYF. The CDR3 DNA sequence: TGTGCCAGCCACCTAGGGCCAACCTACGAGCAGTACTTC.

The chain joins TRBV7-3 to TRBJ2-1; 10 nucleotides agree with TRBD1. This CDR3 is built from 16 residues. V lost 2 bases and J lost 1; bases outside the gene matches: 2. Per germline, CDR1 SGHTA and CDR2 FQGTGA. DNA of the CDR3: TGTGCCAGCAGCTTACGGGACAGGGGTTCCTACAATGAGCAGTTCTTC. It is translated as CASSLRDRGSYNEQFF.

This clonotype showed up many times. This chain uses TRBV29-1 with TRBJ1-1; D unclear. This CDR3 spans 13 amino acids. The ends were cut back, 5 bases at V and 11 bases at J, with 21 bases in the middle. Germline CDR1 SQVTM, CDR2 ANQGSEA. The CDR3, as DNA: TGCAGCGTTCTCCAAGTTTTAAACCCGGTGGCTTTCTTT. Protein sequence: CSVLQVLNPVAFF.

This sequence joins TRBV24-1 and TRBJ2-6; D unresolved. CDR1 is KGHDR, CDR2 SFDVKD, per germline. CDR3 size: 16 residues. V lost 4 bases and J lost 0, with 9 bases in between. CDR3 sequence: CATSDPRGSGANVLTF. As DNA, the CDR3 is TGTGCCACCAGTGACCCCCGTGGCTCTGGGGCCAACGTCCTGACTTTC.

The V gene is TRBV20-1, the J gene TRBJ1-5, with D perhaps matching TRBD1 (5 bases). There are 14 residues in the CDR3. The V end lost 3 bases, the J end lost 6 bases, and 15 bases lay between the germline ends. Germline-derived CDR1 and CDR2 are DFQATT and SNEGSKA (reference sequence). In nucleotides, the CDR3 is TGCAGTGCTAGCCTGGGGCATTTGGGTCAGCCCCAGCATTTT. Translating it yields CSASLGHLGQPQHF.

Remarks on this clonotype: A much bigger clone sits one base away, suggesting this may be a read error. V gene TRBV20-1 combines with J gene TRBJ2-1, with 15 nucleotides matching TRBD2. J gave up 8 bases and V 4 bases, and 3 bases lay outside the gene matches. The CDR3 contains 14 residues. Germline CDR1 and CDR2: DFQATT and SNEGSKA (reference sequence). CDR3 nucleotide sequence: TGCAGTGCTATGTGGACTAGCGGGAGGGATGAGCAGTTCTTC. Translated: CSAMWTSGRDEQFF.

Comments on this clonotype: This could be a read error, since a much larger clone is one nucleotide away. In DNA, the CDR3 is TGTGCCAGCGGCCCGCGTGAGGGGACGGCTTTCTTT. This codes for CASGPREGTAFF. The chain has TRBV6-1 and TRBJ1-1; possibly TRBD1 for D (5 bases). CDR3 length: 12 amino acids. V lost 8 bases and J lost 11, with 18 bases in between. CDR1 and CDR2 from the germline V gene are MNHNS and SASEGT.

In nucleotides, the CDR3 is TGTGCCAGCAGCTCACTCGGGGAAAACGAGCAGTACTTC. Translating it yields CASSSLGENEQYF. The rearrangement uses TRBV6-6 and TRBJ2-7; the D gene is possibly TRBD2 (5 bases). Trimming cost V 6 bases and J 5 bases, with 14 bases left between them. The CDR3 is made up of 13 amino acids. Looked up from germline, CDR1 is MNHNY and CDR2 is SVGAGI (reference sequence).

Points on this clonotype: The conserved phenylalanine or tryptophan is not found at the CDR3 terminus, so this likely reflects a read error. This chain links TRBV28 with TRBJ1-1; D perhaps matches TRBD1 (5 bases). Trimming shortened V by 6 bases and J by 6 bases, and 17 bases separated the two germline ends. CDR1 and CDR2 (germline): MDHEN, SYDVKM. CDR3 length: 14 amino acids. The CDR3 DNA reads TGTGCCAGCAGCCTCGGGTCGGGGCGGCCTGAAGCTTTCGTT. Its translation is CASSLGSGRPEAFV.

The chain employs TRBV7-4 and TRBJ1-6, with no clear D. The CDR3 has 15 amino acids. Germline V CDR1 and CDR2: SGHVT, SQSDAQ. With 5 bases removed from V and 13 bases from J, the gap between germline ends came to 21 bases. This chain's CDR3 is CASSKARGSGWPLHF. For the CDR3, the DNA is TGTGCCAGCAGCAAGGCGCGAGGGAGTGGTTGGCCCCTCCACTTT.

This chain joins TRBV20-1 and TRBJ2-1; TRBD2 aligns across 16 bases. Germline V gives CDR1 DFQATT, CDR2 SNEGSKA (reference sequence). The CDR3 spans 19 residues. V was clipped by 0 bases and J by 3 bases; unmatched bases: 8. The chain's CDR3 is CSARDPGLAGGLRYNEQFF. For the CDR3, the DNA is TGCAGTGCTAGAGATCCGGGACTAGCGGGAGGGCTCCGCTACAATGAGCAGTTCTTC.

V is TRBV20-1 and J is TRBJ2-7, with a weak D call TRBD1 (6 bases). CDR1 and CDR2 (germline): DFQATT, SNEGSKA (reference sequence). Trimming took off 6 bases at V and 4 bases at J, with 16 bases between the two ends. The CDR3 length is 13 residues. The CDR3 protein is CSAQTGWDYEQYF. The DNA for the CDR3 is TGCAGTGCCCAGACAGGTTGGGATTACGAGCAGTACTTC.

This clonotype was seen only a few times. The chain joins TRBV20-1 to TRBJ2-1, with TRBD1 matching over 8 bases. This CDR3 comprises 12 residues. CDR1 is DFQATT, CDR2 SNEGSKA, per germline (reference sequence). As DNA, the CDR3 is TGCAGCCACAGGGGGATCTACAATGAGCAGTTCTTC. Its translation: CSHRGIYNEQFF.

This clonotype has a count of ten or more. The chain recombines TRBV7-9 with TRBJ1-1; 8 bases agree with TRBD1. The J segment lost 5 bases and the V segment lost 3 bases, leaving 2 bases of the junction unmatched. The CDR3 sequence is 13 residues long. Germline V gene data show CDR1 as SEHNR and CDR2 as FQNEAQ (reference sequence). The CDR3 DNA sequence: TGTGCCAGCAGCTTCAGGGGGCGGACTGAAGCTTTCTTT. Amino acids: CASSFRGRTEAFF.

The rearrangement uses TRBV5-1 and TRBJ2-3; 9 bases agree with TRBD1. The CDR3 is made up of 14 amino acids. The V gene end was trimmed by 7 bases and the J gene end by 3 bases; junction bases not matched to a gene: 6. Germline assignment: CDR1 SGHRS and CDR2 YFSETQ. DNA of the CDR3: TGCGCCAGCTTGGGGGACAGGGTTACAGATACGCAGTATTTT. This gives the protein CASLGDRVTDTQYF.

This clonotype has a count of ten or more. A read error may be the cause here, since a much bigger clone is one base away. CDR3 DNA sequence: TGTGCCAGCAGTTTCAACACCGGGGAGCTGTTTTTT. As protein: CASSFNTGELFF. The rearrangement links TRBV12-3 or TRBV12-4 to TRBJ2-2; D gene unclear. V was shortened by 3 bases and J by 2 bases, with 1 base between the two germline ends. This CDR3 comprises 12 residues.

This chain links TRBV5-1 with TRBJ2-1; D perhaps matches TRBD1 (5 bases). Trimming took off 4 bases at V and 3 bases at J, with 14 bases between the two ends. Germline V CDR1 and CDR2: SGHRS, YFSETQ. The CDR3 runs 15 residues. CDR3 DNA: TGCGCCAGCAGCGCAGGACATCGAGACTACAATGAGCAGTTCTTC. It encodes CASSAGHRDYNEQFF.

Here the CDR3 reads CASSQGRGRGFYEQYF. The CDR3 region has the DNA TGCGCCAGCAGCCAAGGTCGGGGCAGGGGTTTCTACGAGCAGTACTTC. The J gene is TRBJ2-7, the V gene TRBV4-1, with D possibly TRBD1 on 6 matching bases. Trimming took off 1 base at V and 3 bases at J, with 16 bases between the two ends. The CDR3 totals 16 residues. Germline CDR1 and CDR2: MGHRA and YSYEKL.

This chain uses TRBV11-1 with TRBJ2-5, with D possibly being TRBD2 (6 bases). Germline V gives CDR1 SGHAT, CDR2 FQDESV (reference sequence). Trimming pared 3 bases from V and 4 bases from J, leaving 9 bases between. The CDR3 contains 13 residues. As DNA, the CDR3 is TGTGCCAGCAGCTTCGGGCGGGGAGAGACCCAGTACTTC. Its translation is CASSFGRGETQYF.

V is TRBV19 and J is TRBJ2-5; D not certain. Germline V gene data show CDR1 as LNHDA and CDR2 as SQIVND (reference sequence). Trimming cost V 7 bases and J 5 bases, with 20 bases left between them. The CDR3 extends over 15 amino acids. The CDR3 spells CASTPAAYDSETQYF. In DNA form, the CDR3 reads TGTGCCAGTACCCCAGCAGCGTATGATAGTGAGACCCAGTACTTC.

V and J are TRBV7-2 and TRBJ2-7; D unclear. V dropped 1 base and J dropped 3 bases, with 7 bases sitting between them. Germline values: CDR1 SGHTA, CDR2 FQGNSA. CDR3 size: 13 residues. The CDR3 region has the DNA TGTGCCAGCAGCTTAGACAGAATCTACGAGCAGTACTTC. Protein: CASSLDRIYEQYF.